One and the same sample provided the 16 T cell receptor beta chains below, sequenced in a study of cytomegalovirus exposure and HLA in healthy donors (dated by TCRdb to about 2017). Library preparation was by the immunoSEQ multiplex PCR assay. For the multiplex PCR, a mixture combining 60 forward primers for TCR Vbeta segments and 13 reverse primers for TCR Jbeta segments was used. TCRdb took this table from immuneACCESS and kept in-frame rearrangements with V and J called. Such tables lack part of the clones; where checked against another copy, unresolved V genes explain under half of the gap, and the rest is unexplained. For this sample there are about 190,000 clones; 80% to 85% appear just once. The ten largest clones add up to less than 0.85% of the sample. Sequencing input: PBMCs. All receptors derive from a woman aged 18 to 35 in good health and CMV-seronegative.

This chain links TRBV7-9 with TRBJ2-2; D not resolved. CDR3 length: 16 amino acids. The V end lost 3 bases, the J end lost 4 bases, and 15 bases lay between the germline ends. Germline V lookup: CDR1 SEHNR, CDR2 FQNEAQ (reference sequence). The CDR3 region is CASSLRTHRSTGELFF. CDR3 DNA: TGTGCCAGCAGCTTGAGAACGCACCGGAGCACCGGGGAGCTGTTTTTT. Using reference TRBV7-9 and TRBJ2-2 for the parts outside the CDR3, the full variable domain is DTGVSQNPRHKITKRGQNVTFRCDPISEHNRLYWYRQTLGQGPEFLTYFQNEAQLEKSRLLSDRFSAERPKGSFSTLEIQRTEQGDSAMYLCASSLRTHRSTGELFFGEGSRLTVL.

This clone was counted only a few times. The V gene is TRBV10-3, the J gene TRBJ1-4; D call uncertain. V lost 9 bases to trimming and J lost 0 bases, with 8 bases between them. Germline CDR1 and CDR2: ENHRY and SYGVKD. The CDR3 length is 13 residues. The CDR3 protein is CAIRGSTNEKLFF. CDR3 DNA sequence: TGTGCCATTCGAGGTTCAACTAATGAAAAACTGTTTTTT.

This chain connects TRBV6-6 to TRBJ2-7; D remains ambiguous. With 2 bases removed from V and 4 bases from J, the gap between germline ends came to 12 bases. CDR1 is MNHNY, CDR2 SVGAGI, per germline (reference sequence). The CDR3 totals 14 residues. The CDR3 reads CASSYLLSEYEQYF. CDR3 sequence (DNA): TGTGCCAGCAGTTACCTTTTATCAGAATACGAGCAGTACTTC.

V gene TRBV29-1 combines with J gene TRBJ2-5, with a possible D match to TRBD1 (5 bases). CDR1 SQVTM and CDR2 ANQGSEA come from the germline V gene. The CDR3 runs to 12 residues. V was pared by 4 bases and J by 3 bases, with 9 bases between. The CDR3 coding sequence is TGCAGCGTTGTTGGCAGGGAAGAGACCCAGTACTTC. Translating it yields CSVVGREETQYF.

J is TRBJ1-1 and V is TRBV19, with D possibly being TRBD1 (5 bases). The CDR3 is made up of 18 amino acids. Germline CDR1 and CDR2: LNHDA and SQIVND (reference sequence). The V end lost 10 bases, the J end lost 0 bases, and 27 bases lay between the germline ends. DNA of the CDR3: TGTGCCACCCGTGGGGGACTCGCAGCTAGTGGCATGAACACTGAAGCTTTCTTT. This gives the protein CATRGGLAASGMNTEAFF.

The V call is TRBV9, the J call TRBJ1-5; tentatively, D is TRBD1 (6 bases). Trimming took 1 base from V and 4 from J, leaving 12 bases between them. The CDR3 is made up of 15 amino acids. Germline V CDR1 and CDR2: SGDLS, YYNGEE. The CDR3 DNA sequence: TGTGCCAGCAGCGTAACTGGGGGGGCTAATCAGCCCCAGCATTTT. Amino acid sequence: CASSVTGGANQPQHF.

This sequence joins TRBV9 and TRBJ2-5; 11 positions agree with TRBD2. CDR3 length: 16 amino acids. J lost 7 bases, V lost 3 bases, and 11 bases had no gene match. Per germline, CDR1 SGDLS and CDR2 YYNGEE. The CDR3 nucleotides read TGTGCCAGCAGCGGGATACTAGCGGGAGAGTCAGGGACCCAGTACTTC. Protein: CASSGILAGESGTQYF.

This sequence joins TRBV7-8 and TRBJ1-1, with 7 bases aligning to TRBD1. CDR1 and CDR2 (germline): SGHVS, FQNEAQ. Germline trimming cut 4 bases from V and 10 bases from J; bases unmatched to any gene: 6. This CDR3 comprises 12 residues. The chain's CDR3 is CASSSQGSGAFF. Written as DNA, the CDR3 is TGTGCCAGCAGCTCACAGGGGTCGGGAGCTTTCTTT.

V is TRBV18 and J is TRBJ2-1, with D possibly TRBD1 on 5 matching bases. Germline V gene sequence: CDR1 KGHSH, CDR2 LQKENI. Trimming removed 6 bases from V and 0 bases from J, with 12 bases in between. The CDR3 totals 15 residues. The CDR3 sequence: CASSESTGSYNEQFF. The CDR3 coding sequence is TGTGCCAGCTCCGAGTCAACAGGCTCCTACAATGAGCAGTTCTTC.

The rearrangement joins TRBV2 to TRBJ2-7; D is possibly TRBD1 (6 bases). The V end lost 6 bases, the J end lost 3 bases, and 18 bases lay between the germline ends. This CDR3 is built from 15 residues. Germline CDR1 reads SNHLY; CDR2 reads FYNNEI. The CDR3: CASRNSGASIYEQYF. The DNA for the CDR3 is TGTGCCAGCAGGAACTCAGGGGCCTCGATCTACGAGCAGTACTTC.

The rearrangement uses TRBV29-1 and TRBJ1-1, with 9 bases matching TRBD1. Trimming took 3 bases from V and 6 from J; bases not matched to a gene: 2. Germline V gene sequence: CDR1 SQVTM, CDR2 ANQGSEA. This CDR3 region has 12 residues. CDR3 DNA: TGCAGCGTTGAGGGACAGGGAGCTGAAGCTTTCTTT. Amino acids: CSVEGQGAEAFF.

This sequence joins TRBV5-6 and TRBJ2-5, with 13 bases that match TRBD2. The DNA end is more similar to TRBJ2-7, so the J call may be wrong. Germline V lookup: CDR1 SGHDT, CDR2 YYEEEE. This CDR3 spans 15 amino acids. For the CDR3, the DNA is TGTGCCAGCAGCCTGGGGACTAGCGGGATTTACGAGCAGTACTTC. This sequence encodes CASSLGTSGIYEQYF.

The CDR3 sequence: CASSYGTEDYGYTF. DNA of the CDR3: TGTGCCAGCAGTTACGGGACAGAGGACTATGGCTACACCTTC. The chain joins TRBV6-5 to TRBJ1-2, with 7 bases fitting TRBD1. The junction had 3 bases not matched to a gene; V was cut back by 2 bases and J by 3 bases. There are 14 residues in the CDR3. In germline, CDR1 is MNHEY, CDR2 SVGAGI.

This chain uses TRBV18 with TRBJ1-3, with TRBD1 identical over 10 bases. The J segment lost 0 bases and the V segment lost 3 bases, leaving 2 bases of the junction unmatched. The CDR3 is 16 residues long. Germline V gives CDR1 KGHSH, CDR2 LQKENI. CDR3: CASSPDRGTSGNTIYF. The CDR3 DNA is TGTGCCAGCTCACCGGACAGGGGGACCTCTGGAAACACCATATATTTT.

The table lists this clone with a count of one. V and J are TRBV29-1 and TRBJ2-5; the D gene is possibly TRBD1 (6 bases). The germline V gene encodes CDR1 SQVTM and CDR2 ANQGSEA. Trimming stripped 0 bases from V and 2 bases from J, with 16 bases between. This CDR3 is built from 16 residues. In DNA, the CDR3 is TGCAGCGTTGAAGATCGGCTAGAGAGGGGGCAAGAGACCCAGTACTTC. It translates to CSVEDRLERGQETQYF.

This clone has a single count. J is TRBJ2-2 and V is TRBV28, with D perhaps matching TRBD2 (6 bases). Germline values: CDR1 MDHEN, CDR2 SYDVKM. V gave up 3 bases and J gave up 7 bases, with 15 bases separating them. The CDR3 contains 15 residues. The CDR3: CASSLGGALGGELFF. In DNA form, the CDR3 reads TGTGCCAGCAGTTTGGGCGGGGCTCTTGGCGGGGAGCTGTTTTTT.